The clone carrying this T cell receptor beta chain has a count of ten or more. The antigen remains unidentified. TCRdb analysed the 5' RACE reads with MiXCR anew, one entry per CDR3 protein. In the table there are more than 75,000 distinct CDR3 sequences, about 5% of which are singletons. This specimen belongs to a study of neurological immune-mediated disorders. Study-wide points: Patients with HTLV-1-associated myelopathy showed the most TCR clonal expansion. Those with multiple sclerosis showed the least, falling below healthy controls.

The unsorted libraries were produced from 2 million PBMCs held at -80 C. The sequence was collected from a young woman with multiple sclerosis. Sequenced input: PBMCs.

CDR3 protein: CASSQDQREGEQFF. CDR3 DNA: TGTGCCAGCAGCCAAGATCAGCGGGAGGGTGAGCAGTTCTTC. The J gene is TRBJ2-1, the V gene TRBV3-1, with 10 bases matching TRBD2. The ends lost 0 bases at V and 9 bases at J; junction bases unmatched: 2. This CDR3 has 14 residues. Germline values: CDR1 LGHDT, CDR2 YNNKEL (reference sequence).